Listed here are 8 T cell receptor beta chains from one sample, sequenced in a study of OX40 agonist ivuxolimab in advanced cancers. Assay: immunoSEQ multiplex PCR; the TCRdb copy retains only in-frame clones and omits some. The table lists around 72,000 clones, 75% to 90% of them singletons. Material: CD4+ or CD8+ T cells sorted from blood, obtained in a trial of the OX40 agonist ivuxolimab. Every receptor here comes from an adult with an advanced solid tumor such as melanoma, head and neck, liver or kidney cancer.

The CDR3 protein is CASTLQGTGGAGYTF. The CDR3 coding sequence is TGTGCCAGCACCCTTCAGGGGACAGGGGGGGCGGGCTACACCTTC. J is TRBJ1-2 and V is TRBV5-4; 11 nucleotides match TRBD1. Germline V gene lookup returns CDR1 SGHNT and CDR2 YYREEE (reference sequence). The ends lost 6 bases at V and 8 bases at J; junction bases unmatched: 12. The CDR3 totals 15 residues.

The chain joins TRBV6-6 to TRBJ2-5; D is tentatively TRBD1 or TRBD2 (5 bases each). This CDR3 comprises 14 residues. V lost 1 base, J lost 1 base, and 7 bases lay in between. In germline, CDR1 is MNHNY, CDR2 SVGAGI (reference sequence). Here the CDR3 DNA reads TGTGCCAGCAGTTACTTTGGGGGCCAAGAGACCCAGTACTTC. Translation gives CASSYFGGQETQYF.

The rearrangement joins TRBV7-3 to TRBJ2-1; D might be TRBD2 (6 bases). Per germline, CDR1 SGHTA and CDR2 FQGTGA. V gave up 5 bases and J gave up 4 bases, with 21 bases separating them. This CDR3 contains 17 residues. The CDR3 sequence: CASSRKHGDFAYNEQFF. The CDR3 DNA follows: TGTGCCAGCAGCCGAAAACACGGGGACTTCGCGTACAATGAGCAGTTCTTC.

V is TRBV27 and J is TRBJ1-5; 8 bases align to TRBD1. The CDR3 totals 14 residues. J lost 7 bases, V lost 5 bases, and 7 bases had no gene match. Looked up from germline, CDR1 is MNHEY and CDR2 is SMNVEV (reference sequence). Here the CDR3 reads CASSRGQGHQPQHF. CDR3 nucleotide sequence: TGTGCCAGCAGTCGAGGACAGGGCCACCAGCCCCAGCATTTT.

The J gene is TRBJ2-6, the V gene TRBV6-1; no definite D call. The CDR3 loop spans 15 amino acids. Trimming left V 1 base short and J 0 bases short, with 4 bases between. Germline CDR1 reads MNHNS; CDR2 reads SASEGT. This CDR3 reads CASSEGNSGANVLTF. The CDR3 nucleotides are TGTGCCAGCAGTGAAGGGAACTCTGGGGCCAACGTCCTGACTTTC.

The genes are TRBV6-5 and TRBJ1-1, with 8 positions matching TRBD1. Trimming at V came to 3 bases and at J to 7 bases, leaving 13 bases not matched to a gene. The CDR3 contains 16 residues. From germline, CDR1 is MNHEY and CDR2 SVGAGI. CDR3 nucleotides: TGTGCCAGCAGTTATACTGGACAGGGAAAAAAAGGTGAAGCTTTCTTT. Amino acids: CASSYTGQGKKGEAFF.

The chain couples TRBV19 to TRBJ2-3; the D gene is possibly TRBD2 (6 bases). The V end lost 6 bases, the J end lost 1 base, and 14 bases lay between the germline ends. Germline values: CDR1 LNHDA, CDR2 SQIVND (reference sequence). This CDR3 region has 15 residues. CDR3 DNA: TGTGCCAGTAGATCTGGGCGGGGACGCACAGATACGCAGTATTTT. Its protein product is CASRSGRGRTDTQYF.

Written as DNA, the CDR3 is TGTGCCAGCAGTTTTGCCGGGGGGGCAAAGACCCAGTACTTC. Protein product: CASSFAGGAKTQYF. V and J are TRBV28 and TRBJ2-5; 8 bases match TRBD2. The germline V gene encodes CDR1 MDHEN and CDR2 SYDVKM. The CDR3 is made up of 14 amino acids. V gave up 3 bases and J gave up 6 bases; unmatched junction bases: 6.